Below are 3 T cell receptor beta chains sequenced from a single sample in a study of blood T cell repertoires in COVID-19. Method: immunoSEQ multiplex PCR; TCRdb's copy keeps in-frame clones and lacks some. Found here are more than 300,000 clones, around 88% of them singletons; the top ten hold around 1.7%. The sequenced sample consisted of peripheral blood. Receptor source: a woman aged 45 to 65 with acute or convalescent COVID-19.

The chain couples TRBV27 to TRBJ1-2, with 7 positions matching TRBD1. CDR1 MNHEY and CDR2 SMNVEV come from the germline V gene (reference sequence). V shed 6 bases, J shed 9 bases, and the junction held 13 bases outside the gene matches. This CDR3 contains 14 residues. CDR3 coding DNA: TGTGCCAGCAGCCTAATGGGACAGAGCTTGAGCTACACCTTC. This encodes CASSLMGQSLSYTF.

The CDR3 loop is CASSIAGDLDTEAFF. The CDR3 nucleotides read TGTGCCAGTAGTATAGCGGGGGATTTGGACACTGAAGCTTTCTTT. This chain uses TRBV19 with TRBJ1-1; possible D gene TRBD1, 5 bases. This CDR3 contains 15 residues. CDR1 and CDR2 from the germline V gene are LNHDA and SQIVND (reference sequence). The V and J ends lost 1 base and 3 bases respectively, with 12 bases between them.

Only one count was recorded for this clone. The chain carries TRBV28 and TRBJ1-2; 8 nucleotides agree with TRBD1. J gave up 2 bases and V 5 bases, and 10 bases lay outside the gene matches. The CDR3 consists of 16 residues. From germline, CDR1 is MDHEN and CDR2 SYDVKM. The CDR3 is CASSHGQGGANYGYTF. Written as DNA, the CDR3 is TGTGCCAGCAGTCACGGACAGGGCGGGGCCAACTATGGCTACACCTTC.